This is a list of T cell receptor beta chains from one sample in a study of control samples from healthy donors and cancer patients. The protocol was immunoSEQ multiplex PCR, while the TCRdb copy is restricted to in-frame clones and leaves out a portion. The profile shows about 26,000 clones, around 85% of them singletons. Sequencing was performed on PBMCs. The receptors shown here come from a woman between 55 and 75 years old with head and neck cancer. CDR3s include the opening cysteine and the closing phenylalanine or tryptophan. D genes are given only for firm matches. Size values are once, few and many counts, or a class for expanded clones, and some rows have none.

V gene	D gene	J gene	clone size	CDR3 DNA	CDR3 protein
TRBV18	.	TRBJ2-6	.	TGTGCCAGCTCACCAGGGGGCCAGGCCTCTGGGGCCAACGTCCTGACTTTC	CASSPGGQASGANVLTF
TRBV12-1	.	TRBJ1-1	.	TGTGCCAGCAGAACGGACAGGGGGTTGAACACTGAAGCTTTCTTT	CASRTDRGLNTEAFF
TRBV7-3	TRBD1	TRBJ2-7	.	TGTGCCAGCAGCTTAACCGCGACAGGGTCCTACGAGCAGTACTTC	CASSLTATGSYEQYF
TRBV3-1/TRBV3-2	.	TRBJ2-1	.	TGTGCCAGCAGCCTGGTTATGTTTTCCTACAATGAGCAGTTCTTC	CASSLVMFSYNEQFF
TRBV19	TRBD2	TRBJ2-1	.	TGTGCCAGTAGTATTTCGGGACTAGCGAAATACAATGAGCAGTTCTTC	CASSISGLAKYNEQFF
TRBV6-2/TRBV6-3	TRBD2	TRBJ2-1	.	TGTGCCAGCAGTTGGGGGGGAGGCCGACCCTACAATGAGCAGTTCTTC	CASSWGGGRPYNEQFF
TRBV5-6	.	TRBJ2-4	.	TGTGCCAGCAGCGGAGATAGGGGATTCCTAGCCAAAAACATTCAGTACTTC	CASSGDRGFLAKNIQYF
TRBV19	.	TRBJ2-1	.	TGTGCCAGTAGTATCCGAGACTCCTACAATGAGCAGTTCTTC	CASSIRDSYNEQFF
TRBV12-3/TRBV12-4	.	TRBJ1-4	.	TGTGCCAGCAGTACCAACGCAGCTGAAAAACTGTTTTTT	CASSTNAAEKLFF
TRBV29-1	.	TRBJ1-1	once	TGCAGCGTTGACCGGTCCAACACTGAAGCTTTCTTT	CSVDRSNTEAFF
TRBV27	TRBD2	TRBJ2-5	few	TGTGCCAGCAGTACCTTGGCGGGGGGGCTGGAGACCCAGTACTTC	CASSTLAGGLETQYF
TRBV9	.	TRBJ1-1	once	TGTGCCAGCAGCGTAGACCCGACGCGAAGCACTGAAGCTTTCTTT	CASSVDPTRSTEAFF
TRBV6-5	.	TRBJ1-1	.	TGTGCCAGCTCGGGGGGGAGGACTGAAGCTTTCTTT	CASSGGRTEAFF
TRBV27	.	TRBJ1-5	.	TGTGCCAGCAGCCTTAGCTTGAGCAATCAGCCCCAGCATTTT	CASSLSLSNQPQHF
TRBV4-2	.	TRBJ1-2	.	TGTGCCAGCAGCCCAGCGGCCGGGGAATATGGCTACACCTTC	CASSPAAGEYGYTF
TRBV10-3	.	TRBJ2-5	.	TGTGCCATCAGTAGAGCCGGCCCCCAGGGAGAGACCCAGTACTTC	CAISRAGPQGETQYF
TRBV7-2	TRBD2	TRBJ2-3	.	TGTGCCAGCAGCTTAGGAGGTCAGGGAGGGGATACGCAGTATTTT	CASSLGGQGGDTQYF
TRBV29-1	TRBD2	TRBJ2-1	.	TGCAGCGTTGAGGTCCAGCGGGAGGACGATGAGCAGTTCTTC	CSVEVQREDDEQFF
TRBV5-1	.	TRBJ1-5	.	TGCGCCAGCAGCTTGGACAGCAATCAGCCCCAGCATTTT	CASSLDSNQPQHF
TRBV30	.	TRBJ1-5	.	TGTGCCTGGAGTGTAGGGCAGGTAAATCAGCCCCAGCATTTT	CAWSVGQVNQPQHF
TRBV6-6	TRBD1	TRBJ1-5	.	TGTGCCAGCAGTCGACTGGGACAGGGAAGCAATCAGCCCCAGCATTTT	CASSRLGQGSNQPQHF
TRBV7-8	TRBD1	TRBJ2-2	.	TGTGCCAGCAGCTCCCGGACAGGTCACACCGGGGAGCTGTTTTTT	CASSSRTGHTGELFF
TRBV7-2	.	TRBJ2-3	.	TGTGCCAGCAGCCATATGGGTCGAGATACGCAGTATTTT	CASSHMGRDTQYF
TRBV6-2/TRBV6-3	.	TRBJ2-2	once	TGTGCCAGCAGTTACGGGGGGAGGTTCACCGGGGAGCTGTTTTTT	CASSYGGRFTGELFF
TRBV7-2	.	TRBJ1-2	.	TGTGCCAGCAGCCCCCTGCGGGTTGCTAACTATGGCTACACCTTC	CASSPLRVANYGYTF
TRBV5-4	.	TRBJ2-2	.	TGTGCCAGCAGCGCGGACCCTCGGGACACCGGGGAGCTGTTTTTT	CASSADPRDTGELFF
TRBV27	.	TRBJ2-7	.	TGTGCCAGCAGTTTAAACAGGGACACCTACGAGCAGTACTTC	CASSLNRDTYEQYF
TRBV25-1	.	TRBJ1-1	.	TGTGCCAGCAGTGAGGCAGGGAAAGAGGCTGAAGCTTTCTTT	CASSEAGKEAEAFF
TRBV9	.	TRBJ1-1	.	TGTGCCAGCAGCGTAGGGGGTGGGGGAATCCACACTGAAGCTTTCTTT	CASSVGGGGIHTEAFF
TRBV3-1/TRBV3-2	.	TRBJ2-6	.	TGTGCCAGCAGCCCGCGAACCCGAAGCGATATTTCTGGGGCCAACGTCCTGACTTTC	CASSPRTRSDISGANVLTF
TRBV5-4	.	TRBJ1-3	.	TGTGCCAGCAGCTTGTATGGGAGGACTGGAAACACCATATATTTT	CASSLYGRTGNTIYF
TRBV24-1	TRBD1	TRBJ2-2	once	TGTGCCACCAGTGATCCGGGACAGGGGAAGGCCGGGGAGCTGTTTTTT	CATSDPGQGKAGELFF
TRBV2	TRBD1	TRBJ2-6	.	TGTGCCAGCAGTGATGGGACAGGAGTGGCGGCTGGGGCCAACGTCCTGACTTTC	CASSDGTGVAAGANVLTF
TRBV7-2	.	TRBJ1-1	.	TGTGCCAGCAGCTGGGAGCGGGGGGGCACTGAAGCTTTCTTT	CASSWERGGTEAFF
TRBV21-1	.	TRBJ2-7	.	TGTGCCAGCAGCATAGGGGACCGGGACCCCAGCTCCTACGAGCAGTACTTC	CASSIGDRDPSSYEQYF
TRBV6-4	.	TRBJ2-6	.	TGTGCCAGCAGTGAGGGGGCTGGGGCCAACGTCCTGACTTTC	CASSEGAGANVLTF
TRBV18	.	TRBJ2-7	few	TGTGCCAGCTCACCAAGGAGGGTTCGGGAAGAGCAGTACTTC	CASSPRRVREEQYF
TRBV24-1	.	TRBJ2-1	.	TGTGCCACCAGTGCAGGGAATGAGCAGTTCTTC	CATSAGNEQFF
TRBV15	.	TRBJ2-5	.	TGTGCCACCAGCAGAGATTTGGGGCTACAAGAGACCCAGTACTTC	CATSRDLGLQETQYF
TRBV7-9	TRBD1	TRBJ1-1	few	TGTGCCAGCAGCTTACAGGGGGCGATGAACACTGAAGCTTTCTTT	CASSLQGAMNTEAFF
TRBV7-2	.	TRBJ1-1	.	TGTGCCAGCAGCTTAAATGCGGGGGGCTTGACTGAAGCTTTCTTT	CASSLNAGGLTEAFF